The following is a T cell receptor (beta chain) sequence with its context. The antigen remains unidentified. The CDR3 covers 15 residues. CDR1 is SQVTM and CDR2 is ANQGSEA in the germline V gene. The ends lost 7 bases at V and 0 bases at J; junction bases unmatched: 8. In TCRdb, the reads were re-called with MiXCR into one record per CDR3 protein. The data contain some 180,000 distinct CDR3 sequences, roughly 17% of them singletons. This sample was taken from a study of T cell repertoires in cytomegalovirus infection. Overall study findings and caveats: HLA-C-restricted CMV-specific TCR beta clonotypes were dominant in the ex vivo response.

The specimen sequenced was CD8+ T cells from PBMCs. The J gene is TRBJ2-5, the V gene TRBV29-1, with TRBD1 identical over 10 bases. The TCR sequence derives from a human donor in good health (CMV status not recorded). Some clones in this sample may be carry-over from other donors' samples. CDR3 loop: CSALGGTGDQETQYF. The CDR3 nucleotides are TGCAGCGCCCTAGGGGGGACAGGGGACCAAGAGACCCAGTACTTC.